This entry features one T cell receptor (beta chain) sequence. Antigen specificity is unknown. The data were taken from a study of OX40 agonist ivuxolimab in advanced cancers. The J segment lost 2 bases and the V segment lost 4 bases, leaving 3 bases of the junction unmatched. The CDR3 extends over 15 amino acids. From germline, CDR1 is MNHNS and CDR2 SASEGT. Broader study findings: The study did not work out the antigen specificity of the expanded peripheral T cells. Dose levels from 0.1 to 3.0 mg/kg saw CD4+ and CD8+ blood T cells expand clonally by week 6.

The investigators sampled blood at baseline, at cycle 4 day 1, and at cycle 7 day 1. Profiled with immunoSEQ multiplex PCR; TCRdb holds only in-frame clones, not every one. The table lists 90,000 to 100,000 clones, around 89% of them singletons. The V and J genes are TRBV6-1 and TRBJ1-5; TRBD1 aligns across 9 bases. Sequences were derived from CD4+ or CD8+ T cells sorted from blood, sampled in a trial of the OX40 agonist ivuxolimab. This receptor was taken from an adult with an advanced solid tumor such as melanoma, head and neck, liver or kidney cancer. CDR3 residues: CASSATGGGNQPQHF. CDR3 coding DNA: TGTGCCAGCAGTGCGACAGGGGGTGGCAATCAGCCCCAGCATTTT.